The 21 T cell receptor beta chains in this list originate from one sample, sequenced in a study of memory CD4+ T cells and cytomegalovirus serostatus. Single viable CD3+CD4+CD8-CD45RO+ cells were sorted as the memory CD4+ T cells. The repertoire was sequenced with immunoSEQ multiplex PCR; TCRdb's copy has only in-frame clones and lacks some. The sample lists 80,000 or so clones; roughly three quarters were seen once. The sample consisted of memory CD4+ T cells from blood. These receptor sequences come from an adult in good health and CMV-seropositive.

The chain combines TRBV7-9 with TRBJ2-1, with 8 nucleotides matching TRBD1. Germline CDR1 SEHNR, CDR2 FQNEAQ (reference sequence). The CDR3 sequence is 18 residues long. The V and J ends lost 2 bases and 5 bases, in that order; junction bases with no gene match: 14. Written as DNA, the CDR3 is TGTGCCAGCAGCTTAAGTAATAAAGGGACAGGAGAAAACAATGAGCAGTTCTTC. Amino acids: CASSLSNKGTGENNEQFF.

The chain joins TRBV11-3 to TRBJ2-5; D not certain. V lost 1 base, J lost 4 bases, and 13 bases lay in between. Germline V gives CDR1 SGHNT, CDR2 YENEEA. CDR3 length: 15 residues. The CDR3 loop reads CASSLGGRMGETQYF. The CDR3 nucleotides read TGTGCCAGCAGCTTAGGAGGCAGGATGGGAGAGACCCAGTACTTC.

The chain recombines TRBV25-1 with TRBJ1-1; TRBD1 aligns across 7 bases. This CDR3 is built from 15 residues. From germline, CDR1 is MGHDK and CDR2 SYGVNS. Germline trimming cut 1 base from V and 7 bases from J; bases unmatched to any gene: 9. This CDR3 reads CASSESSPGGLEAFF. CDR3 sequence (DNA): TGTGCCAGCAGTGAATCATCACCAGGGGGGCTTGAAGCTTTCTTT.

The rearrangement links TRBV11-2 to TRBJ2-3; possibly TRBD1 for D (7 bases). V shed 1 base and J shed 3 bases, with 14 bases lying between them. In germline, CDR1 is SGHAT, CDR2 FQNNGV. The CDR3 extends over 16 amino acids. For the CDR3, the DNA is TGTGCCAGCAGCTTAGCGGAGGGGGCCGGGACAGATACGCAGTATTTT. Protein sequence: CASSLAEGAGTDTQYF.

This chain joins TRBV7-9 and TRBJ2-7; 7 positions match TRBD1. Trimming removed 5 bases from V and 2 bases from J; junction bases left unmatched: 6. The CDR3 runs 14 residues. From germline, CDR1 is SEHNR and CDR2 FQNEAQ (reference sequence). CDR3 coding DNA: TGTGCCAGCAGCCTGACAGGGACAGCCTACGAGCAGTACTTC. It is translated as CASSLTGTAYEQYF.

V is TRBV2 and J is TRBJ1-4, with D perhaps TRBD1 (5 bases). Germline V lookup: CDR1 SNHLY, CDR2 FYNNEI. The CDR3 totals 12 residues. The germline V and J ends were trimmed by 6 bases and 7 bases, with 9 bases remaining between them. CDR3 coding DNA: TGTGCCAGCAGGGTTAGGGGTGAAAAACTGTTTTTT. Its translation is CASRVRGEKLFF.

The gene calls are TRBV10-3 and TRBJ1-1; unclear D gene. The CDR3 is 14 residues long. V gave up 4 bases and J gave up 4 bases, with 13 bases separating them. Germline CDR1 and CDR2: ENHRY and SYGVKD. CDR3 DNA sequence: TGTGCCATCAGTGGTCAAGGTCCGGGCACTGAAGCTTTCTTT. Amino acids: CAISGQGPGTEAFF.

The CDR3 nucleotides are TGTGCCAGCAGAGGGACTAGCGGGAGAGGGCGGCCCGGGGAGCTGTTTTTT. Translating it yields CASRGTSGRGRPGELFF. The gene calls are TRBV7-9 and TRBJ2-2; 14 bases line up with TRBD2. The CDR3 is made up of 17 amino acids. V lost 6 bases, J lost 6 bases, and 9 bases stayed unmatched. Germline CDR1 SEHNR, CDR2 FQNEAQ (reference sequence). The full variable domain, with the rest looked up from reference TRBV7-9 and TRBJ2-2, is DTGVSQNPRHKITKRGQNVTFRCDPISEHNRLYWYRQTLGQGPEFLTYFQNEAQLEKSRLLSDRFSAERPKGSFSTLEIQRTEQGDSAMYLCASRGTSGRGRPGELFFGEGSRLTVL.

The chain uses TRBV7-2 and TRBJ1-2; 8 nucleotides agree with TRBD1. The V gene end was trimmed by 7 bases and the J gene end by 8 bases; junction bases not matched to a gene: 9. The CDR3 contains 13 residues. Germline CDR1 reads SGHTA; CDR2 reads FQGNSA. CDR3 in DNA: TGTGCCAGCACCTACGACAGGGGACGCGGCTACACCTTC. Its protein is CASTYDRGRGYTF.

This clone was found once. The chain combines TRBV10-2 with TRBJ1-5; the D gene is possibly TRBD1 (5 bases). V lost 6 bases and J 3 bases, leaving 9 bases between the germline ends. The CDR3 extends over 13 amino acids. Germline-derived CDR1 and CDR2 are WSHSY and SAAADI. The CDR3 reads CASRDSTNQPQHF. The CDR3 region has the DNA TGCGCCAGCAGAGACAGTACCAATCAGCCCCAGCATTTT.

The chain employs TRBV28 and TRBJ1-4; no clear D. The length of the CDR3 is 13 residues. In germline, CDR1 is MDHEN, CDR2 SYDVKM. Trimming pared 2 bases from V and 8 bases from J, leaving 9 bases between. CDR3 amino acids: CASSLIRSEKLFF. The DNA for the CDR3 is TGTGCCAGCAGTTTAATTAGGAGCGAAAAACTGTTTTTT.

This clone was seen a few times. The genes are TRBV29-1 and TRBJ1-5; TRBD1 agrees at 7 bases. This CDR3 is built from 13 residues. After removal of 6 bases from V and 3 bases from J, the junction contained 5 bases not matched to a gene. CDR1 is SQVTM and CDR2 is ANQGSEA in the germline V gene. The CDR3 reads CSVQGQPNQPQHF. The CDR3 bases are TGCAGCGTCCAGGGACAGCCCAATCAGCCCCAGCATTTT.

In this sample, this clone turned up once. The chain joins TRBV7-2 to TRBJ1-3; tentative D call: TRBD1 (5 bases). The CDR3 sequence is 14 residues long. The germline V gene encodes CDR1 SGHTA and CDR2 FQGNSA. V was pared by 5 bases and J by 2 bases, with 10 bases between. In nucleotides, the CDR3 is TGTGCCAGCAGCCGTCAGGGCGCTGGAAACACCATATATTTT. As protein: CASSRQGAGNTIYF.

V is TRBV11-3 and J is TRBJ2-1; 12 bases match TRBD2. From germline, CDR1 is SGHNT and CDR2 YENEEA. This CDR3 has 15 residues. Losses at the gene ends were 3 bases for V and 5 bases for J; bases not matched to a gene: 2. CDR3 sequence (DNA): TGTGCCAGCAGCTTCGGACTAGCGGGGAACAATGAGCAGTTCTTC. It codes for CASSFGLAGNNEQFF.

The gene calls are TRBV9 and TRBJ2-6, with 8 nucleotides matching TRBD2. Germline values: CDR1 SGDLS, CDR2 YYNGEE. With 0 bases clipped from V and 0 bases from J, the junction kept 5 bases outside the gene matches. The CDR3 runs 18 residues. CDR3 region: CASSVGLAGSSGANVLTF. The DNA of the CDR3 is TGTGCCAGCAGCGTAGGGTTAGCGGGGAGCTCTGGGGCCAACGTCCTGACTTTC.

The chain uses TRBV5-1 and TRBJ1-1, with D unclear. V lost 4 bases to trimming and J lost 2 bases, with 9 bases between them. CDR1 and CDR2 from the germline V gene are SGHRS and YFSETQ. The CDR3 extends over 13 amino acids. The CDR3 here is CASSVGTNTEAFF. As DNA, the CDR3 is TGCGCCAGCAGCGTAGGCACCAACACTGAAGCTTTCTTT.

The chain employs TRBV5-6 and TRBJ2-5; tentatively, D is TRBD2 (5 bases). The germline CDR1 and CDR2 sequences are SGHDT and YYEEEE. V was pared by 2 bases and J by 5 bases, with 25 bases between. This CDR3 contains 18 residues. CDR3 in DNA: TGTGCCAGCAGCTTTTACACCAGGAGCGGCCTGGGTCGCGAGACCCAGTACTTC. Amino acids: CASSFYTRSGLGRETQYF. Filled out from reference TRBV5-6 and TRBJ2-5, the complete variable domain reads DAGVTQSPTHLIKTRGQQVTLRCSPKSGHDTVSWYQQALGQGPQFIFQYYEEEERQRGNFPDRFSGHQFPNYSSELNVNALLLGDSALYLCASSFYTRSGLGRETQYFGPGTRLLVL.

The chain joins TRBV28 to TRBJ1-4; D call uncertain. Germline V lookup: CDR1 MDHEN, CDR2 SYDVKM. The CDR3 runs 11 residues. V was clipped by 7 bases and J by 8 bases, with 8 bases between them. The CDR3 DNA reads as TGTGCCAGCAAGGTGAAGGAAAAACTGTTTTTT. This codes for CASKVKEKLFF.

This chain connects TRBV6-5 to TRBJ1-4; perhaps TRBD1 as D (5 bases). The CDR3 totals 15 residues. Germline assignment: CDR1 MNHEY and CDR2 SVGAGI. Trimming removed 0 bases at V and 3 bases at J, with 8 bases between. CDR3 nucleotide sequence: TGTGCCAGCAGTTACTCACAGGTCCCTAATGAAAAACTGTTTTTT. As protein: CASSYSQVPNEKLFF.

This clone has a single count. The chain combines TRBV5-1 with TRBJ2-3; a weak D match, TRBD2 (7 bases). Trimming took 4 bases from V and 2 from J, leaving 20 bases between them. CDR1 and CDR2 (germline): SGHRS, YFSETQ. The CDR3 runs 17 residues. CDR3 coding DNA: TGCGCCAGCAGCCCAGCAGCCGGCGGGGGCCACACAGATACGCAGTATTTT. Translation: CASSPAAGGGHTDTQYF.

The J gene is TRBJ2-5, the V gene TRBV10-3; D is perhaps TRBD1 (6 bases). CDR1 is ENHRY, CDR2 SYGVKD, per germline. V lost 7 bases to trimming and J lost 2 bases, with 11 bases between them. This CDR3 has 13 amino acids. In DNA form, the CDR3 reads TGTGCCATCAAGGGGGTGGGGCAAGAGACCCAGTACTTC. Protein product: CAIKGVGQETQYF.